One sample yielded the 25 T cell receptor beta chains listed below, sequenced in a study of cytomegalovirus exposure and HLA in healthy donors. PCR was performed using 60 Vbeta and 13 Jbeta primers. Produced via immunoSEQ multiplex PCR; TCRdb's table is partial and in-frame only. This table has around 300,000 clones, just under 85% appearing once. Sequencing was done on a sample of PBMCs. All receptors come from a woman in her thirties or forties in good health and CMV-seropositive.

CDR3 residues: CAWRPKVGSRYNSPLHF. The CDR3 DNA reads as TGTGCCTGGAGGCCCAAGGTTGGGAGCAGATATAATTCACCCCTCCACTTT. The chain recombines TRBV30 with TRBJ1-6; D uncertain. V dropped 3 bases and J dropped 4 bases, with 19 bases sitting between them. The CDR3 extends over 17 amino acids. Germline loops: CDR1 GTSNPN, CDR2 SVGIG (reference sequence).

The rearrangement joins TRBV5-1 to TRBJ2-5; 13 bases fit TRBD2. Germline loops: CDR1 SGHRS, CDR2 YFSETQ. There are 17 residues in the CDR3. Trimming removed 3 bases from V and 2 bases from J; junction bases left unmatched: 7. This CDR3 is CASSSGLAGVDQETQYF. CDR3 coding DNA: TGCGCCAGCAGCTCCGGACTAGCGGGAGTGGATCAAGAGACCCAGTACTTC.

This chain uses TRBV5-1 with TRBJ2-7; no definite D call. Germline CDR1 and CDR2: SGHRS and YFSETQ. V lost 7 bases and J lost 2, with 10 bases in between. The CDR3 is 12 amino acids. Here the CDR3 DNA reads TGCGCCAGCTACGAGTTTCCCTACGAGCAGTACTTC. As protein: CASYEFPYEQYF.

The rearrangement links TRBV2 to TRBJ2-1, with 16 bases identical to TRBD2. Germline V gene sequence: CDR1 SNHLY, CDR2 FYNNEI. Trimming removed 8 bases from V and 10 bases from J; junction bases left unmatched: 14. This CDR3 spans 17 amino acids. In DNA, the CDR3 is TGTGCCAGCCATCCCGGGACTAGCGGGAGGGCCCTGGTGGAGCAGTTCTTC. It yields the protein CASHPGTSGRALVEQFF.

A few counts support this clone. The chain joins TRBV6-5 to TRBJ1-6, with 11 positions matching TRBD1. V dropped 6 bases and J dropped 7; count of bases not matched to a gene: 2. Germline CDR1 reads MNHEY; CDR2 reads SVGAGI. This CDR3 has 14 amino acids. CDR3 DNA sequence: TGTGCCAGCAGGGGACAGGGGGGGAATTCACCCCTCCACTTT. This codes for CASRGQGGNSPLHF.

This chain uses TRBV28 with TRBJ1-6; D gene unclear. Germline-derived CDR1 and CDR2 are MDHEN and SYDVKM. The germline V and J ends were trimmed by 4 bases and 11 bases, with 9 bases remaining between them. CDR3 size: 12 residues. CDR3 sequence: CASSSSPAPLHF. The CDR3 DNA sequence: TGTGCCAGCAGTTCGTCCCCAGCACCCCTCCACTTT.

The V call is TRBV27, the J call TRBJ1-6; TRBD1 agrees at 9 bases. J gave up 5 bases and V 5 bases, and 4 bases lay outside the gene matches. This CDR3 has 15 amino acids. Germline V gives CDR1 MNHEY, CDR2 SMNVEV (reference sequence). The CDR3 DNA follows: TGTGCCAGCAGTCCACGGGACAGGGATAATTCACCCCTCCACTTT. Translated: CASSPRDRDNSPLHF.

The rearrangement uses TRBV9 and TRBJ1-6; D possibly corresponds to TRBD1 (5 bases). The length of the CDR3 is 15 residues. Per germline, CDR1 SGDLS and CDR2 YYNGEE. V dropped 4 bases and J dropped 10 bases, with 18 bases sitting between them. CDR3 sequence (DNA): TGTGCCAGCAGCCTGGTTGGAGGGGTAGGGTCACCCCTCCACTTT. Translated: CASSLVGGVGSPLHF. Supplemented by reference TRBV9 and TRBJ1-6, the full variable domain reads DSGVTQTPKHLITATGQRVTLRCSPRSGDLSVYWYQQSLDQGLQFLIQYYNGEERAKGNILERFSAQQFPDLHSELNLSSLELGDSALYFCASSLVGGVGSPLHFGNGTRLTVT.

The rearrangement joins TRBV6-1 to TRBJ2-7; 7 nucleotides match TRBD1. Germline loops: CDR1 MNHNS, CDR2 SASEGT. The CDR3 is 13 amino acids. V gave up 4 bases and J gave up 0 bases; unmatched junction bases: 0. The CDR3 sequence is CASSAGGSYEQYF. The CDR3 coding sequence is TGTGCCAGCAGTGCAGGGGGCTCCTACGAGCAGTACTTC.

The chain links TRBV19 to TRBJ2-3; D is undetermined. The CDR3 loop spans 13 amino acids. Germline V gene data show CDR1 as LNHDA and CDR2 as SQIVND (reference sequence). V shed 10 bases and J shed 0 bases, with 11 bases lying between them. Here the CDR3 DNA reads TGTGCCACCAGGCCAACTAGCACAGATACGCAGTATTTT. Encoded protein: CATRPTSTDTQYF.

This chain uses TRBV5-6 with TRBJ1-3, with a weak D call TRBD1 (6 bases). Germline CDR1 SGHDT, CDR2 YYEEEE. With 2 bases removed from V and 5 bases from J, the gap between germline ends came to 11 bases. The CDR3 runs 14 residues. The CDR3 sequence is CASSLQGNRNTIYF. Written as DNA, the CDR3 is TGTGCCAGCAGCTTACAGGGTAATAGAAACACCATATATTTT.

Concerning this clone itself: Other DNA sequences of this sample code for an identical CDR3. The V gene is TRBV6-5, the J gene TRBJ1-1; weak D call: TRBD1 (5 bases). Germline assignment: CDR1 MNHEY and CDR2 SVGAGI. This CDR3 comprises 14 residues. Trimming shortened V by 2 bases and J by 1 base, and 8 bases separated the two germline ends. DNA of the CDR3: TGTGCCAGCAGTTACGGGCAGGGGAACACTGAAGCTTTCTTT. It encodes CASSYGQGNTEAFF.

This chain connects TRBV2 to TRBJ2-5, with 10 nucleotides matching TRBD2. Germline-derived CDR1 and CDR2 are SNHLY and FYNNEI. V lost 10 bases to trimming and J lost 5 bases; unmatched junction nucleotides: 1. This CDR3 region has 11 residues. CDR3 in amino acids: CATGLAETQYF. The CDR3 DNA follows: TGTGCCACGGGACTAGCGGAGACCCAGTACTTC.

The CDR3 sequence: CATQETQYF. The CDR3 nucleotides are TGCGCCACACAAGAGACCCAGTACTTC. This chain connects TRBV5-1 to TRBJ2-5; D not certain. Germline V lookup: CDR1 SGHRS, CDR2 YFSETQ. The CDR3 is made up of 9 amino acids. V was trimmed by 9 bases and J by 2 bases, leaving 2 bases between them.

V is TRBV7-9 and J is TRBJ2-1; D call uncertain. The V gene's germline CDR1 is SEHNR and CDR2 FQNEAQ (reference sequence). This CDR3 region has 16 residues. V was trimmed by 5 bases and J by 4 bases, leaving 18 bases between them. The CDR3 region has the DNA TGTGCCAGCAGCCGTAATGGTCACAACAAGTACAATGAGCAGTTCTTC. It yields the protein CASSRNGHNKYNEQFF.

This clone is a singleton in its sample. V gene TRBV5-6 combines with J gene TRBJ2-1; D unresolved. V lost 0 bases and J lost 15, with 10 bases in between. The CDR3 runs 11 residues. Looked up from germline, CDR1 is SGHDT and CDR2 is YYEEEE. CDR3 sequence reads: CASSLGAQLFF. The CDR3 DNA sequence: TGTGCCAGCAGCTTGGGGGCCCAGCTGTTCTTC.

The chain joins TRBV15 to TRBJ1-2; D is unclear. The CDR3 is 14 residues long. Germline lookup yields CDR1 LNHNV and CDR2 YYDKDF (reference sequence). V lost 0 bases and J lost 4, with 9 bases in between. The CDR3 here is CATSRDLTAYGYTF. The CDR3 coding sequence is TGTGCCACCAGCAGAGATCTAACAGCCTATGGCTACACCTTC. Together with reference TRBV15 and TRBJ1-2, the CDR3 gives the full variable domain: DAMVIQNPRYQVTQFGKPVTLSCSQTLNHNVMYWYQQKSSQAPKLLFHYYDKDFNNEADTPDNFQSRRPNTSFCFLDIRSPGLGDTAMYLCATSRDLTAYGYTFGSGTRLTVV.

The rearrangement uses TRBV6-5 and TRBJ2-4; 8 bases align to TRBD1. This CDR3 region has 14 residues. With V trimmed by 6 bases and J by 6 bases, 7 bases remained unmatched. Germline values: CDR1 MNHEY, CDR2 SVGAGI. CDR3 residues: CASSQTGEGNIQYF. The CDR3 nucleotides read TGTGCCAGCAGCCAGACAGGGGAAGGAAACATTCAGTACTTC.

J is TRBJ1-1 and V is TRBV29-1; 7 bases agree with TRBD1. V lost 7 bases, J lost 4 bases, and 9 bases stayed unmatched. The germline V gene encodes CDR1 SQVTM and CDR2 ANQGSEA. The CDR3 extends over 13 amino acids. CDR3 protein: CSAGQQGSTEAFF. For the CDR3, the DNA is TGCAGCGCTGGCCAACAGGGGAGCACTGAAGCTTTCTTT.

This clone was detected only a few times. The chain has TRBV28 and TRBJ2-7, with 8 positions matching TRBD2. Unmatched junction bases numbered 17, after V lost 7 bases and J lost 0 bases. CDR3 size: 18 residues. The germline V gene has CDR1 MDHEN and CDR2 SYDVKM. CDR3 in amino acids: CASTTGGVLGPVSYEQYF. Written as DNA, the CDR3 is TGTGCCAGCACCACCGGGGGGGTCCTTGGCCCCGTCTCCTACGAGCAGTACTTC.

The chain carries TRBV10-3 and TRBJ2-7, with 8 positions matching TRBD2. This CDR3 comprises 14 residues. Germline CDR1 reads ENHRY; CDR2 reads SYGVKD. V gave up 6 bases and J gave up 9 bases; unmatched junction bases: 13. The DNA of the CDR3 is TGTGCCATCAGGGATAGCGGGACGGCGGTGGGGCAGTACTTC. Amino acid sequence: CAIRDSGTAVGQYF.

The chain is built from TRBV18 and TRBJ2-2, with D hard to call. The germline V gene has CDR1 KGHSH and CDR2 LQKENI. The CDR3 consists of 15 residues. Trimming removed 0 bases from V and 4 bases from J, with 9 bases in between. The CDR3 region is CASSPPAPGTGELFF. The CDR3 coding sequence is TGTGCCAGCTCACCACCGGCCCCGGGCACCGGGGAGCTGTTTTTT.

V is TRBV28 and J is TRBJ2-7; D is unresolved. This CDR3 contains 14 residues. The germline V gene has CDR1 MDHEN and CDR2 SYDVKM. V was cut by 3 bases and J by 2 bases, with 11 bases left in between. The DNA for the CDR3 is TGTGCCAGCAGTTTGATGGCAGGAACCTACGAGCAGTACTTC. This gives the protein CASSLMAGTYEQYF.

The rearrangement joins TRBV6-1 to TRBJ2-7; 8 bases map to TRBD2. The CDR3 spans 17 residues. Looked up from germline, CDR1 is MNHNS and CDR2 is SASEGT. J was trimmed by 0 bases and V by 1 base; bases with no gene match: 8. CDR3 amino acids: CASSEGGLSGSSYEQYF. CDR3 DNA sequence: TGTGCCAGCAGTGAAGGGGGTTTAAGCGGGAGCTCCTACGAGCAGTACTTC.

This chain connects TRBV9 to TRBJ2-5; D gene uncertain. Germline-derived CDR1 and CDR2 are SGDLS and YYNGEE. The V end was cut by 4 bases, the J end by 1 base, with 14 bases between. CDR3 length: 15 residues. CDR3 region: CASSPRPLTQETQYF. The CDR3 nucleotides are TGTGCCAGCAGCCCTAGACCCCTTACCCAAGAGACCCAGTACTTC.